The present T cell receptor beta chain was sequenced within a study of cytomegalovirus exposure and HLA in healthy donors. This PCR relied on a set of 60 Vbeta primers and 13 Jbeta primers. Libraries were prepared by immunoSEQ multiplex PCR; TCRdb keeps only in-frame clonotypes and omits some of them. The sample shows about 190,000 clones, 75% to 90% of them seen only once. This CDR3 spans 17 amino acids. Germline V gene sequence: CDR1 MDHEN, CDR2 SYDVKM. This receptor was taken from a boy aged 2-9 years in good health and CMV-seronegative. This chain links TRBV28 with TRBJ2-5, with 7 bases that match TRBD1. The closer fit of TRBJ2-7 to the DNA end suggests the J call may be wrong. The source material was PBMCs. The CDR3 sequence: CASSFVRGQPSSYEQYF. DNA for the CDR3: TGTGCCAGCAGTTTTGTCCGGGGACAGCCGAGCTCCTACGAGCAGTACTTC.